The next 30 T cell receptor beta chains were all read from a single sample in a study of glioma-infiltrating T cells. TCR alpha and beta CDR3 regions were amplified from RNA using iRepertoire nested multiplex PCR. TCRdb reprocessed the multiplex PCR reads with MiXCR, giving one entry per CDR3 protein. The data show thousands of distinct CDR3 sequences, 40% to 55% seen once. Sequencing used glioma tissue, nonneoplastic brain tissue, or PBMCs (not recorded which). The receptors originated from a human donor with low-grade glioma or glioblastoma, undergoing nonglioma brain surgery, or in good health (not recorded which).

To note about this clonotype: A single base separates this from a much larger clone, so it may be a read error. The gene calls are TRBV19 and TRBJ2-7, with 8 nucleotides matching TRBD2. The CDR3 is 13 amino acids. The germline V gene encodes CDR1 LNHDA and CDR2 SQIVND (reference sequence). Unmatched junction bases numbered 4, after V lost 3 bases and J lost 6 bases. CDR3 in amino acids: CASSISGGSEQYF. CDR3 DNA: TGTGCCAGTAGTATCTCGGGAGGGAGCGAGCAGTACTTC.

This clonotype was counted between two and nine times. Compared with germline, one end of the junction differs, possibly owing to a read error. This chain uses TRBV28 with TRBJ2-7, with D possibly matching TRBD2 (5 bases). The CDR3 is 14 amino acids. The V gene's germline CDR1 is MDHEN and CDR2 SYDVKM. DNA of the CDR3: TGTGCCAGCAGGTCTAGCTTTGACGCCTACGAGCGGTACTTC. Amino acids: CASRSSFDAYERYF.

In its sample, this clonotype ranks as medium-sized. The CDR3 bases are TGTGCCAGCAGTCCAACTAGCGGAGAACCCCACGAGCAGTTCTTC. Translation: CASSPTSGEPHEQFF. The chain recombines TRBV6-1 with TRBJ2-1; TRBD2 matches 8 bases. Germline trimming cut 5 bases from V and 10 bases from J; bases unmatched to any gene: 13. Looked up from germline, CDR1 is MNHNS and CDR2 is SASEGT. The CDR3 runs to 15 residues.

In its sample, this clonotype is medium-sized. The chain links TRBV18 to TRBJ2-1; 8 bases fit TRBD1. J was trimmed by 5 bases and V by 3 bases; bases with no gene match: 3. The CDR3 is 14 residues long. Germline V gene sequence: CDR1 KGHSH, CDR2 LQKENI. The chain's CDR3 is CASSPRTGNNEQFF. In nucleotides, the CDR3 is TGTGCCAGCTCACCCCGGACAGGGAACAATGAGCAGTTCTTC.

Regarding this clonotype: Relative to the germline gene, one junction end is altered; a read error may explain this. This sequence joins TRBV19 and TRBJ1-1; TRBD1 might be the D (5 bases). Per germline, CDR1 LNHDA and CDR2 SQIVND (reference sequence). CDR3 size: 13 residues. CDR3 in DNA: TGTGCCAGTAGTGAGGGACCTAACAGTGAAGCTTTCTTT. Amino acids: CASSEGPNSEAFF.

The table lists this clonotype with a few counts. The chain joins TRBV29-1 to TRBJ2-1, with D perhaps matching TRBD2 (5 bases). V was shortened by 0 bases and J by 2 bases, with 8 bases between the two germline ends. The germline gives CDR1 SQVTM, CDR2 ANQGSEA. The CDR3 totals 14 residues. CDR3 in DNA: TGCAGCGTTGAAGAAGCGCGGGCCTACAATGAGCAGTTCTTC. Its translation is CSVEEARAYNEQFF.

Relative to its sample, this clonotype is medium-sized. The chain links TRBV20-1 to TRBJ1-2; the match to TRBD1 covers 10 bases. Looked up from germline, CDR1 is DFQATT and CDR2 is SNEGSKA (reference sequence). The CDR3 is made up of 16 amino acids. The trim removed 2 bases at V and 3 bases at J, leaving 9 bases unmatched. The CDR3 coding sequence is TGCAGTGCTAGAACGGTGACAGGGGGCGCCTACTATGGCTACACCTTC. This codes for CSARTVTGGAYYGYTF.

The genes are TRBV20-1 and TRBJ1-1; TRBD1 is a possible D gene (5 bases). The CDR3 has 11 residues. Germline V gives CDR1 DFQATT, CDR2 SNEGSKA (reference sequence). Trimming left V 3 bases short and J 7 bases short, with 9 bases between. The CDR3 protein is CSARGRGEAFF. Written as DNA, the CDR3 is TGCAGTGCTAGGGGGCGCGGTGAAGCTTTCTTT.

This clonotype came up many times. CDR3 DNA: TGTGCCAGCAGCTTAACGGTGGACTATGGCTACACCTTC. Protein sequence: CASSLTVDYGYTF. This sequence joins TRBV7-2 and TRBJ1-2; unclear D gene. Germline-derived CDR1 and CDR2 are SGHTA and FQGNSA. The CDR3 loop spans 13 amino acids. V was shortened by 2 bases and J by 3 bases, with 7 bases between the two germline ends.

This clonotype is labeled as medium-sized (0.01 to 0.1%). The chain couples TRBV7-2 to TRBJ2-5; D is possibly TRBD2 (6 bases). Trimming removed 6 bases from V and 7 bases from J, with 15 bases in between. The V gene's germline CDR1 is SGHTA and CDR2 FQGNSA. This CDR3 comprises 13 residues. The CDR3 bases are TGTGCCAGCAGTCGCGGGACTCCAGGGACCCAGTACTTC. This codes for CASSRGTPGTQYF.

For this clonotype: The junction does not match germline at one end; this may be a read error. This CDR3 reads CAGRPRTSDEQYF. The DNA for the CDR3 is TGTGCCGGCAGGCCAAGGACTAGCGACGAGCAGTACTTC. The chain links TRBV7-2 to TRBJ2-7; 9 nucleotides align to TRBD2. CDR1 is SGHTA and CDR2 is FQGNSA in the germline V gene. This CDR3 comprises 13 residues.

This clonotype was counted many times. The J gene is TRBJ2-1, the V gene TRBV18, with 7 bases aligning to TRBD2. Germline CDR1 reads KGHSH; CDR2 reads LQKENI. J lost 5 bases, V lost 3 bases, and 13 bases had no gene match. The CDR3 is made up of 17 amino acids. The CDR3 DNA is TGTGCCAGCTCACCGACCAACCCAGCGGGGCGGCACAATGAGCAGTTCTTC. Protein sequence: CASSPTNPAGRHNEQFF.

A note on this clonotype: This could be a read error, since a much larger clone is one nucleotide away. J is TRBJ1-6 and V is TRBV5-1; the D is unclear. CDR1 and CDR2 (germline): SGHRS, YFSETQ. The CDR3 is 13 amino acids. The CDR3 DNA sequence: TGCGCCAGCAGCTTGGCCGCGGACCGGGCCCTCAACTTT. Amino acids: CASSLAADRALNF.

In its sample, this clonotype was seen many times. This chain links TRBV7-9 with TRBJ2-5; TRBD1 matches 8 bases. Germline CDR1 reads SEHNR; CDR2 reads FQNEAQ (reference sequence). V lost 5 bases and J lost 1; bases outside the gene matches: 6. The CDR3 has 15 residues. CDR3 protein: CASSPRTGPQETQYF. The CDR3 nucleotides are TGTGCCAGCAGCCCCAGGACAGGGCCCCAAGAGACCCAGTACTTC.

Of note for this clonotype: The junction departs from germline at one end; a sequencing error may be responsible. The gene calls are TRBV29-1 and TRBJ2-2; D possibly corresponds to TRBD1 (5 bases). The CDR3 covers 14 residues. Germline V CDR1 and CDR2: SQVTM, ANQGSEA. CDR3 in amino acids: CRVEDQGWTGELFF. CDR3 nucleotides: TGCAGAGTTGAAGACCAGGGTTGGACCGGGGAGCTGTTTTTT.

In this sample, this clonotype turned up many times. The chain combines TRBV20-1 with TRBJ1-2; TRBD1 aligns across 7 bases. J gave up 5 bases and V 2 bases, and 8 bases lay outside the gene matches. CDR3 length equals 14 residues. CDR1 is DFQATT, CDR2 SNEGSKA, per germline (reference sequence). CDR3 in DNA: TGCAGTGCTAGACCTCCAGGGGGGGAATATGGCTACACCTTC. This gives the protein CSARPPGGEYGYTF.

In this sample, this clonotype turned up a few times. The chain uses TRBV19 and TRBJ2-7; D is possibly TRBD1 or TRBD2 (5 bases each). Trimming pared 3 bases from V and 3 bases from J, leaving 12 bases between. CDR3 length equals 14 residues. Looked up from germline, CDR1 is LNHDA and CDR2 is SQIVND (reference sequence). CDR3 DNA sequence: TGTGCCAGTAGTATCGGGGCGATCTTCTACGAGCAGTACTTC. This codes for CASSIGAIFYEQYF.

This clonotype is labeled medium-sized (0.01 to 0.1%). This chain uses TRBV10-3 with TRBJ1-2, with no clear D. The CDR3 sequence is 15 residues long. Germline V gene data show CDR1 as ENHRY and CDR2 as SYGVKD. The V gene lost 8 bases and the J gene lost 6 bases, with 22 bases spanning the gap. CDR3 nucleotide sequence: TGTGCCATCTACGACCGGGAAACGAAAGGGCATGGCTACACCTTC. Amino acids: CAIYDRETKGHGYTF.

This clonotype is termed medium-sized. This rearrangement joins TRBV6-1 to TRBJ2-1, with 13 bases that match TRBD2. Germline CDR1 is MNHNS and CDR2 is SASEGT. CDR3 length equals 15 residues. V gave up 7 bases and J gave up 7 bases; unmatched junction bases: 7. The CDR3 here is CASTTGTSGKNEQFF. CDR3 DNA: TGTGCCAGCACGACCGGGACTAGCGGGAAGAATGAGCAGTTCTTC.

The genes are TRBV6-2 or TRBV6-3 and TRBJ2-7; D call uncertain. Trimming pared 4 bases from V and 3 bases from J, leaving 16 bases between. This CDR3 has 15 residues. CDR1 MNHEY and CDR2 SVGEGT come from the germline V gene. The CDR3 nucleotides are TGTGCCAGCAGTTTTTTGACCCTCCTCAACTACGAGCAGTACTTC. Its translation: CASSFLTLLNYEQYF.

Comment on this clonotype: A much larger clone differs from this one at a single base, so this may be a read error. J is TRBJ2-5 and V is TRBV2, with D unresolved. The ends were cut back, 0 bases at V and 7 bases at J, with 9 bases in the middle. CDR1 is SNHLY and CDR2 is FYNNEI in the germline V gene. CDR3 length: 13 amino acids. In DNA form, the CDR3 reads TGTGCCAGCAGTGAAGCGCAGCTTCGGACCCAGTACTTC. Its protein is CASSEAQLRTQYF.

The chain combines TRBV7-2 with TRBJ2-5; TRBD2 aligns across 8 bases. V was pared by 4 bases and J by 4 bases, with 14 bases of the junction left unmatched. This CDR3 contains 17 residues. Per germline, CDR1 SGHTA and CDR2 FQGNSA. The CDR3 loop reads CASSSGDVAGMGETQYF. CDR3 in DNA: TGTGCCAGCAGCTCAGGGGATGTAGCGGGGATGGGAGAGACCCAGTACTTC.

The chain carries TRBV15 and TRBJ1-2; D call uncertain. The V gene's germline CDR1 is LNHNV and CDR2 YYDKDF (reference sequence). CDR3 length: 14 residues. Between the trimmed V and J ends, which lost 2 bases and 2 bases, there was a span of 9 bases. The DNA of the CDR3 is TGTGCCACCAGCAGATATGTGGGAAACTATGGCTACACCTTC. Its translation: CATSRYVGNYGYTF. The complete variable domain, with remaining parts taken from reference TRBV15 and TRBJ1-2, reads DAMVIQNPRYQVTQFGKPVTLSCSQTLNHNVMYWYQQKSSQAPKLLFHYYDKDFNNEADTPDNFQSRRPNTSFCFLDIRSPGLGDTAMYLCATSRYVGNYGYTFGSGTRLTVV.

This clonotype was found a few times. The CDR3 is CAISEGETVGQGSRQGLFF. The DNA of the CDR3 is TGTGCCATCAGTGAGGGGGAGACGGTGGGGCAGGGGTCACGCCAAGGACTGTTTTTT. V gene TRBV10-3 combines with J gene TRBJ1-4; perhaps TRBD1 as D (6 bases). This CDR3 has 19 amino acids. Germline CDR1 ENHRY, CDR2 SYGVKD. Deletions cut 2 bases from V and 13 bases from J, with 32 bases between.

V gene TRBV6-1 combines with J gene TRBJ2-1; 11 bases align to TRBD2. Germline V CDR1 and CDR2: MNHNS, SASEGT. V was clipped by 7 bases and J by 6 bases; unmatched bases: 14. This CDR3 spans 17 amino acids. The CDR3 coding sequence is TGTGCCAGCACCTCCGGGACTAGCGGCATACCATCCAATGAGCAGTTCTTC. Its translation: CASTSGTSGIPSNEQFF.

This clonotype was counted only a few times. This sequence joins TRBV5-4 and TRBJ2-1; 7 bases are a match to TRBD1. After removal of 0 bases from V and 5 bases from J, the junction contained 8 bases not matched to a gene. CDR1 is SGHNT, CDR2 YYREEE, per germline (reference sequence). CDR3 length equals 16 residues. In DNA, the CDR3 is TGTGCCAGCAGCTTGGCGGGCAGGGGGTCCAACAATGAGCAGTTCTTC. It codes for CASSLAGRGSNNEQFF.

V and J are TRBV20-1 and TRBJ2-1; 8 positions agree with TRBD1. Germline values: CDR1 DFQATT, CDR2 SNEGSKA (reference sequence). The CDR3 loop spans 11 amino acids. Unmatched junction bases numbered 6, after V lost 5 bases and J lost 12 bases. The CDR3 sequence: CSAPGQGGQFF. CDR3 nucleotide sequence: TGCAGTGCTCCCGGACAGGGTGGGCAGTTCTTC.

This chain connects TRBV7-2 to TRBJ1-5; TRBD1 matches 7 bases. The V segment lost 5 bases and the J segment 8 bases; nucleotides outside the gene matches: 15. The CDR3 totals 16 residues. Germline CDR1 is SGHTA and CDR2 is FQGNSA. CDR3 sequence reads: CASSRQGGSSNEPQHF. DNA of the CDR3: TGTGCCAGCAGCCGACAGGGAGGCAGTTCTAATGAGCCCCAGCATTTT. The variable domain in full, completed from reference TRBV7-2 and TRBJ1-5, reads GAGVSQSPSNKVTEKGKDVELRCDPISGHTALYWYRQSLGQGLEFLIYFQGNSAPDKSGLPSDRFSAERTGGSVSTLTIQRTQQEDSAVYLCASSRQGGSSNEPQHFGDGTRLSIL.

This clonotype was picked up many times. CDR3: CASSQGGPDTQYF. In nucleotides, the CDR3 is TGTGCCAGCAGCCAGGGAGGGCCCGATACGCAGTATTTT. V and J are TRBV4-2 and TRBJ2-3; 7 bases agree with TRBD2. The CDR3 loop spans 13 amino acids. Germline lookup yields CDR1 LGHNA and CDR2 YNFKEQ. J was trimmed by 6 bases and V by 3 bases; bases with no gene match: 3.

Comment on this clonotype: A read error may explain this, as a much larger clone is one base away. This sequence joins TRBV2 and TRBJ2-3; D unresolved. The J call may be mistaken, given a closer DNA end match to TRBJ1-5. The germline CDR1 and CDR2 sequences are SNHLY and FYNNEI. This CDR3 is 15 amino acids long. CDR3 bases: TGTGCCAGCAGTCGGACTAGCGGGAGAGGTAGTACGCAGCATTTT. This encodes CASSRTSGRGSTQHF.